The 5 T cell receptor beta chains below were found in one sample sequenced in a study of T cell responses to AZD1222 COVID-19 vaccine. Sequencing was performed with immunoSEQ multiplex PCR; in TCRdb, only in-frame clones are kept and a portion is missing. The data show about 150,000 clones, around nine tenths seen once. Sequenced material: peripheral blood, taken on day 0 of AZD1222 vaccination. The receptors here all came from an adult in good health.

The gene calls are TRBV28 and TRBJ1-5; maybe TRBD1 (6 bases). V lost 9 bases, J lost 3 bases, and 15 bases lay in between. From germline, CDR1 is MDHEN and CDR2 SYDVKM. This CDR3 region has 14 residues. CDR3 protein: CASMQTGINQPQHF. The CDR3 DNA is TGTGCCAGTATGCAGACAGGTATCAATCAGCCCCAGCATTTT.

The chain links TRBV28 to TRBJ2-7; D might be TRBD2 (5 bases). This CDR3 has 16 amino acids. Looked up from germline, CDR1 is MDHEN and CDR2 is SYDVKM. The germline V and J ends were trimmed by 10 bases and 2 bases, with 24 bases remaining between them. CDR3 sequence (DNA): TGTGCCATCTGCTCTCCTCGGACTCACGGCCCCTACGAGCAGTACTTC. It translates to CAICSPRTHGPYEQYF. The full variable domain, completed using reference TRBV28 and TRBJ2-7, is DVKVTQSSRYLVKRTGEKVFLECVQDMDHENMFWYRQDPGLGLRLIYFSYDVKMKEKGDIPEGYSVSREKKERFSLILESASTNQTSMYLCAICSPRTHGPYEQYFGPGTRLTVT.

The J gene is TRBJ1-1, the V gene TRBV5-1; TRBD1 agrees at 9 bases. V dropped 0 bases and J dropped 5; count of bases not matched to a gene: 5. Germline V gene lookup returns CDR1 SGHRS and CDR2 YFSETQ. The CDR3 length is 15 residues. The CDR3 here is CASSLATGGGTEAFF. CDR3 nucleotides: TGCGCCAGCAGCTTGGCGACAGGGGGAGGGACTGAAGCTTTCTTT.

The genes are TRBV5-8 and TRBJ2-1; 8 nucleotides align to TRBD2. With 2 bases clipped from V and 6 bases from J, the junction kept 10 bases outside the gene matches. Germline loops: CDR1 SGHTS, CDR2 YDEGEE. CDR3 length equals 16 residues. CDR3 bases: TGTGCCAGCAGCTTAATACCGGGACTAGTGACCAATGAGCAGTTCTTC. Amino acids: CASSLIPGLVTNEQFF. Filled out from reference TRBV5-8 and TRBJ2-1, the complete variable domain reads EAGVTQSPTHLIKTRGQQATLRCSPISGHTSVYWYQQALGLGLQFLLWYDEGEERNRGNFPPRFSGRQFPNYSSELNVNALELEDSALYLCASSLIPGLVTNEQFFGPGTRLTVL.

The V and J genes are TRBV7-2 and TRBJ2-7, with 8 bases aligning to TRBD2. CDR1 and CDR2 (germline): SGHTA, FQGNSA. The V and J ends lost 4 bases and 7 bases, in that order; junction bases with no gene match: 21. The CDR3 runs 18 residues. CDR3 amino acids: CASSSLGSGDLRTYEQYF. In DNA form, the CDR3 reads TGTGCCAGCAGCTCCTTGGGTAGCGGGGATCTTCGTACTTATGAGCAGTACTTC. Using reference TRBV7-2 and TRBJ2-7 for the parts outside the CDR3, the full variable domain is GAGVSQSPSNKVTEKGKDVELRCDPISGHTALYWYRQSLGQGLEFLIYFQGNSAPDKSGLPSDRFSAERTGGSVSTLTIQRTQQEDSAVYLCASSSLGSGDLRTYEQYFGPGTRLTVT.